What follows describes a single TCR beta chain. Its antigen is still unknown. The data originate from a study of Ad26.COV2.S vaccination and SARS-CoV-2 variants. The table came from immunoSEQ multiplex PCR; TCRdb's copy has only in-frame clones and leaves some out. Altogether more than 300,000 clones are present, about 82% being singletons, with the ten largest covering 1.5% to 2%. General study points: Vaccine and placebo groups showed comparable non-spike TCR breadth.

This CDR3 is 15 amino acids long. The trim removed 1 base at V and 1 base at J, leaving 3 bases unmatched. Germline lookup yields CDR1 SGDLS and CDR2 YYNGEE. Treatment: some 19 received Ad26.COV2.S at low or high dose, single or two shots; several received placebo; per-sample allocation not given. Collection of samples fell on day 63 after the first vaccine or placebo injection. Sequencing used peripheral blood, obtained in a trial of Ad26.COV2.S vaccine versus placebo. This sequence originates from a person aged 18-60 years who received the Ad26.COV2.S COVID-19 vaccine or a placebo. The genes are TRBV9 and TRBJ2-3; 7 bases fit TRBD1. In nucleotides, the CDR3 is TGTGCCAGCAGCGTAACCGGACAGGGCACAGATACGCAGTATTTT. Protein product: CASSVTGQGTDTQYF.